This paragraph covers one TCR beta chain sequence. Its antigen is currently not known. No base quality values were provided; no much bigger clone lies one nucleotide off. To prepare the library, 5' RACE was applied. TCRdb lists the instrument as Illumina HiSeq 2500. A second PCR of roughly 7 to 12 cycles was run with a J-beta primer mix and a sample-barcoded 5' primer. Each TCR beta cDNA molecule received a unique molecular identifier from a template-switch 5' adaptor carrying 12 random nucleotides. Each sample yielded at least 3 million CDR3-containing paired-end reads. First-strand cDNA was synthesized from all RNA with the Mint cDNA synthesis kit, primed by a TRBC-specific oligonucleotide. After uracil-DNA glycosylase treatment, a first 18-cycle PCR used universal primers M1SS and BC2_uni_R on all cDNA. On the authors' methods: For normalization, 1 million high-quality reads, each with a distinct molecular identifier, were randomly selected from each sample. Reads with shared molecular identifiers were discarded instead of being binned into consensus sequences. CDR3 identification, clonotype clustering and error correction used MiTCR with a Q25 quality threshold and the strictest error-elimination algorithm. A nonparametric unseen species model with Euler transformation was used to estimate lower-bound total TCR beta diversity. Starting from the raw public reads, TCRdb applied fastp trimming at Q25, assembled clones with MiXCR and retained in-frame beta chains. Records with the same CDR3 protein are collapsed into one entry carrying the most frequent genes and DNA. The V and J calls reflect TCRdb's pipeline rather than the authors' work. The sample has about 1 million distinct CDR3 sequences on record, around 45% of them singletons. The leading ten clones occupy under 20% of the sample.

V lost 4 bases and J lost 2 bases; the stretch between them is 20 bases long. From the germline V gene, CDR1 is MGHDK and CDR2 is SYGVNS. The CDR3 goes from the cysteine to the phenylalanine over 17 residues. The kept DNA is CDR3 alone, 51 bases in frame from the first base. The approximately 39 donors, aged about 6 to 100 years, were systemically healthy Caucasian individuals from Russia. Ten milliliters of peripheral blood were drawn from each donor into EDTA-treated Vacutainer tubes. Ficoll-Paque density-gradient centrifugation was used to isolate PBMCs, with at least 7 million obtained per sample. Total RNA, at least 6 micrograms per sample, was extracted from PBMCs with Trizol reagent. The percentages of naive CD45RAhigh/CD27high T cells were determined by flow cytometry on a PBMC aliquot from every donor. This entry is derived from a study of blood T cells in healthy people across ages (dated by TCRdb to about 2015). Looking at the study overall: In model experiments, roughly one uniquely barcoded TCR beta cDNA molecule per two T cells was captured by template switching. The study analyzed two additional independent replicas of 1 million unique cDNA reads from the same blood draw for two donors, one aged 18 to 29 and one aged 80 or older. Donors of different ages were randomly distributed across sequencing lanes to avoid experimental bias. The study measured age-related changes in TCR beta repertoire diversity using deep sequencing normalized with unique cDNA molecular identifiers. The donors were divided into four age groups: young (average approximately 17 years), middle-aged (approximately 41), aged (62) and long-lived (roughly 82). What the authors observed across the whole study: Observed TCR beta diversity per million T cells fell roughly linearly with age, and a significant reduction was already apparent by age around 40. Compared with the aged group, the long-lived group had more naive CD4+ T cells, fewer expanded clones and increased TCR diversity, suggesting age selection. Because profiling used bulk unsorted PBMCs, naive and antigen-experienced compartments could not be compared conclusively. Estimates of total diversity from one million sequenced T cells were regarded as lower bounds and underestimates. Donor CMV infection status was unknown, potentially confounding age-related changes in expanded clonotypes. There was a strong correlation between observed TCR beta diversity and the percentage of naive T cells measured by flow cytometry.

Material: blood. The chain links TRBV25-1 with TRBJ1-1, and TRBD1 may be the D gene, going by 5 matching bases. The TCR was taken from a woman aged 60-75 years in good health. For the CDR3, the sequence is CASSGRTSRGTNTEAFF. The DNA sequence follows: TGTGCCAGCAGTGGGCGGACATCGCGAGGGACTAACACTGAAGCTTTCTTT.